This T cell receptor beta chain derives from a study of shared clonotypes between healthy human individuals. Overall study: A donor's plate count was three for CD4 naive and three for CD4 memory; CD8 naive had two and CD8 memory one.

Repertoires were generated with immunoSEQ multiplex PCR, while TCRdb's copy carries only in-frame clones and drops some. The repertoire holds roughly 640,000 clones, 74% seen once, with roughly 1.7% in the top ten. None of the donors, who were healthy HIV-negative adults, had recently had acute infections or vaccinations. Partitioning of CD4+ cells yielded a CD45RA+ naive subset and a CD45RA-negative memory subset. The TCR was taken from a woman aged 25-40 years in good health. The sample consisted of memory CD4+ T cells sorted from blood. Sample subset: CD45RA-negative fraction.

The CDR3 loop reads CASSDRARGSPQHF. The CDR3, as DNA: TGTGCCAGCAGTGATCGGGCCAGGGGGTCGCCCCAGCATTTT. This chain joins TRBV6-1 and TRBJ1-5, with 7 nucleotides matching TRBD1. This CDR3 contains 14 residues. V lost 3 bases to trimming and J lost 9 bases; unmatched junction nucleotides: 8. The germline V gene encodes CDR1 MNHNS and CDR2 SASEGT.